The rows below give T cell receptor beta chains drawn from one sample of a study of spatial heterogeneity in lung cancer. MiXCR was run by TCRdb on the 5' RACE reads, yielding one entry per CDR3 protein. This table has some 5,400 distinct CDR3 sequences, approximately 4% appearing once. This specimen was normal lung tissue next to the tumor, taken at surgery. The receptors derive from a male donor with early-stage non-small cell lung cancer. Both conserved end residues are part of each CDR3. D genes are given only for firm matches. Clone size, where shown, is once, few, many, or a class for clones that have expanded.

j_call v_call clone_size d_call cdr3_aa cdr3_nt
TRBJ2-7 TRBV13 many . CASSLSSAYEQYF TGTGCCAGCAGCTTAAGTTCTGCCTACGAGCAGTACTTC
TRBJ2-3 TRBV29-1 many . CSARPYTDTQYF TGCAGCGCCCGTCCTTACACAGATACGCAGTATTTT
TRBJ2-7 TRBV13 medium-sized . CASGRRWQGGTTEQYF TGTGCCAGCGGGAGGAGATGGCAGGGGGGAACCACCGAGCAGTACTTC
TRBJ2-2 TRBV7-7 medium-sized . CASSPFQGNTGELFF TGTGCCAGCAGCCCGTTTCAGGGGAACACGGGGGAGCTGTTTTTT
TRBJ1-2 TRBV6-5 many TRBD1 CASSYSRTGGYGYTF TGTGCCAGCAGTTACTCCCGGACAGGGGGCTATGGCTACACCTTC
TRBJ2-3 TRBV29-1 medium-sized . CSVEGAGTDTQYF TGCAGCGTTGAAGGGGCAGGCACAGATACGCAGTATTTT
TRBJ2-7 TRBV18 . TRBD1 CASSPGQSSYEQYF TGTGCCAGCTCACCGGGACAGAGCTCCTACGAGCAGTACTTC
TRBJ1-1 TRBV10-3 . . CASSGCDTEAFF TGTGCCTCCTCAGGGTGTGACACTGAAGCTTTCTTT
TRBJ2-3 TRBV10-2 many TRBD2 CASSPGLAGAPPTDTQYF TGCGCCAGCAGCCCCGGACTAGCGGGGGCACCCCCCACAGATACGCAGTATTTT
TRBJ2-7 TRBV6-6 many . CASSSPGRNEQYF TGTGCCAGCAGTTCCCCAGGGCGGAACGAGCAGTACTTC
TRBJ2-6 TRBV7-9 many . CASSSSGASGANVLTF TGTGCCAGCAGCTCTTCAGGGGCTTCTGGGGCCAACGTCCTGACTTTC
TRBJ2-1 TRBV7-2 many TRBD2 CASSLILAGGHEQFF TGTGCCAGCAGCTTAATACTAGCGGGGGGCCATGAGCAGTTCTTC
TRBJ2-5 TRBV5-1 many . CASSPEGGGEETQYF TGCGCCAGCAGCCCGGAAGGGGGAGGTGAAGAGACCCAGTACTTC
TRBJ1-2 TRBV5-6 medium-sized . CASTKPGREAYGYTF TGTGCCAGCACCAAACCGGGACGCGAGGCCTATGGCTACACCTTC
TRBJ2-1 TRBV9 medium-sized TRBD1 CASSPRDSYNEQFF TGTGCCAGCAGCCCCCGGGACAGCTACAATGAGCAGTTCTTC
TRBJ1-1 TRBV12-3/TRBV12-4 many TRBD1 CASSLPLGRGRTEAFF TGTGCCAGCAGTTTACCCCTGGGCAGGGGGAGGACTGAAGCTTTCTTT
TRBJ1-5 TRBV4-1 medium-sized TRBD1 CASSQLTGGGQPQHF TGCGCCAGCAGCCAACTTACAGGGGGGGGTCAGCCCCAGCATTTT
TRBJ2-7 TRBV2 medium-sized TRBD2 CASSSSGASSYEQYF TGTGCCAGCAGTTCTAGCGGGGCCAGCTCCTACGAGCAGTACTTC
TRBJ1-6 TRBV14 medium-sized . CASSQGRDPYSPLHF TGTGCCAGCAGCCAGGGCAGGGACCCCTATTCACCCCTCCACTTT
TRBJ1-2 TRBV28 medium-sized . CASGGFNYGYTF TGTGCCAGCGGGGGGTTTAACTATGGCTACACCTTC
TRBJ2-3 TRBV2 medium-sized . CASTEGGGADTQYF TGTGCCAGCACCGAAGGGGGGGGCGCAGATACGCAGTATTTT
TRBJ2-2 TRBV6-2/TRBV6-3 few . CASSYLTGELFF TGTGCCAGCAGTTACCTCACCGGGGAGCTGTTTTTT
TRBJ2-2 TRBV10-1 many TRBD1 CASRASGTGSGGELFF TGCGCCAGCAGGGCTTCCGGGACAGGGTCCGGCGGGGAGCTGTTTTTT
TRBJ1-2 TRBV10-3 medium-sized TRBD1 CAISESGTGTYGYTF TGTGCCATCAGTGAGTCGGGGACAGGGACCTATGGCTACACCTTC
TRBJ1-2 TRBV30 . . CAWTREPLYGYTF TGTGCCTGGACTCGGGAACCCTTGTATGGCTACACCTTC
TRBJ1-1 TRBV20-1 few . CGASGLKNTEAFF TGCGGTGCTAGTGGCTTAAAGAACACTGAAGCTTTCTTT
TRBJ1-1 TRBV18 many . CASSPPQGPSMNTEAFF TGTGCCAGCTCACCACCGCAGGGCCCCTCTATGAACACTGAAGCTTTCTTT
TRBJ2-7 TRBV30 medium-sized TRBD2 CAVGVGLAGAPEQYF TGTGCGGTCGGGGTGGGACTAGCGGGAGCCCCCGAGCAGTACTTC
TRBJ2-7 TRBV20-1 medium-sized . CSARDRGDYEQYF TGCAGTGCTAGAGATCGAGGGGACTACGAGCAGTACTTC
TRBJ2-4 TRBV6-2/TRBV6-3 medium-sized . CASGVLAKNIQYF TGTGCCAGCGGGGTTTTAGCCAAAAACATTCAGTACTTC
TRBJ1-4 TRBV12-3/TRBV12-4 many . CASSPGAIYTKLFF TGTGCCAGCAGTCCAGGGGCCATATACACCAAACTGTTTTTT
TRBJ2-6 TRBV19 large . CASSISAGQTVGGANVLTF TGTGCCAGTAGTATATCCGCCGGACAGACAGTTGGTGGGGCCAACGTCCTGACTTTC
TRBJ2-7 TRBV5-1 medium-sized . CASSSFGNEQYF TGCGCCAGCAGCTCTTTCGGGAACGAGCAGTACTTC
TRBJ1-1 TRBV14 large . CASSRWGHTEAFF TGTGCCAGCAGCCGATGGGGACACACTGAAGCTTTCTTT
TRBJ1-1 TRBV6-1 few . CASSKGQGTEAFF TGTGCCAGCAGTAAGGGGCAAGGCACTGAAGCTTTCTTT
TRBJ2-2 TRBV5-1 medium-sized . CASSLREQNTGELFF TGCGCCAGCAGCTTGAGAGAGCAGAACACCGGGGAGCTGTTTTTT
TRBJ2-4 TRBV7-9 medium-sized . CASSLVIGELGKNIQYF TGTGCCAGCAGCTTAGTGATCGGGGAATTAGGCAAAAACATTCAGTACTTC
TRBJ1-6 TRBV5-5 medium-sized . CASSFIADNSPLHF TGTGCCAGCAGCTTCATCGCGGACAATTCACCCCTCCACTTT
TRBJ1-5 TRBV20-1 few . CSVRQRGQPQHF TGCTCTGTCCGACAGCGGGGACAGCCCCAGCATTTT
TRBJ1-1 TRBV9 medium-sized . CASSEGPHTNTEAFF TGTGCCAGCAGCGAAGGACCCCATACGAACACTGAAGCTTTCTTT
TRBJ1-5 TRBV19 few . CASSHTGCNQPQHF TGTGCCAGTAGTCATACAGGCTGCAATCAGCCCCAGCATTTT
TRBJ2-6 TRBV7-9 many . CASSLGGASANVLTF TGTGCCAGCAGCTTAGGGGGGGCTAGCGCCAACGTCCTGACTTTC
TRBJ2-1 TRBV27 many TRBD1 CASSSGGSYNEQFF TGTGCCAGCAGTTCAGGGGGTAGCTACAATGAGCAGTTCTTC
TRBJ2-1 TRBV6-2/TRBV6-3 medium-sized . CASSYSDPSYNEQFF TGTGCCAGCAGTTACTCCGACCCGTCCTACAATGAGCAGTTCTTC
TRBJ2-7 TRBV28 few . CASSFNQCPYEQYF TGTGCCAGCAGTTTCAACCAGTGTCCGTACGAGCAGTACTTC
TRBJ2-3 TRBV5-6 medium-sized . CASSLWGGAEDTQYF TGTGCCAGCAGCTTGTGGGGCGGGGCGGAAGATACGCAGTATTTT
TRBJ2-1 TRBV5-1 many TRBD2 CASRGTSGGAYNEQFF TGCGCCAGCAGAGGGACTAGCGGGGGGGCGTACAATGAGCAGTTCTTC
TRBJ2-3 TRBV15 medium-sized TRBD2 CATSSDPEGTSGSTDTQYF TGTGCCACCAGCAGTGATCCCGAGGGGACTAGCGGTAGCACAGATACGCAGTATTTT
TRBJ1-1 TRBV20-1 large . CSARDKKGYDTEAFF TGCAGTGCTAGAGATAAAAAGGGGTATGACACTGAAGCTTTCTTT
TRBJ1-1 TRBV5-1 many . CASSLRTGDSTEAFF TGCGCCAGCAGCTTGAGGACGGGGGATAGTACTGAAGCTTTCTTT
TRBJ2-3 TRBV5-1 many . CASSLKREVSDTQYF TGCGCCAGCAGCTTGAAGAGGGAGGTATCAGATACGCAGTATTTT
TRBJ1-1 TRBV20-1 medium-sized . CSARKDGGDTEAFF TGCAGTGCTAGGAAAGACGGCGGTGACACTGAAGCTTTCTTT
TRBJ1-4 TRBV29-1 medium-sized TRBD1 CSSRDSGNEKLFF TGCAGCAGTCGGGACAGCGGTAATGAAAAACTGTTTTTT
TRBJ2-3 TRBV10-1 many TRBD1 CASVKRGQVDTQYF TGCGCCAGCGTAAAGAGGGGGCAGGTAGATACGCAGTATTTT
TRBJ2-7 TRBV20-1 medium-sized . CSAWDRVNEQYF TGCAGTGCTTGGGACCGCGTTAACGAGCAGTACTTC
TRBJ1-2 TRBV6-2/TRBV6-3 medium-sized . CASSPYNANYGYTF TGTGCCAGCAGTCCCTATAATGCTAACTATGGCTACACCTTC
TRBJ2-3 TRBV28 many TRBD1 CASSRDRGTDTQYF TGTGCCAGCAGTCGGGACAGGGGTACCGATACGCAGTATTTT